Listed below are T cell receptor beta chains from one sample, sequenced in a study of shared clonotypes between healthy human individuals. The assay was immunoSEQ multiplex PCR, and TCRdb's table has in-frame clones only and misses some. This repertoire shows 1,400,000 or so clones, approximately 98.5% found once; its top ten account for roughly 0.35%. The sequencing sample was made of naive CD4+ T cells sorted from blood. The receptors here all came from a man in his thirties or forties in good health. Each CDR3 is given with its conserved first and last residue. Fields, in order: D gene, J gene, V gene, clone size, CDR3 DNA, CDR3 protein. A D gene is named only where the DNA matches it firmly. Size tells how often a clone was seen (once, few, many) or the class of an expanded clone, and some rows leave it out.

d_call: TRBD2
j_call: TRBJ2-1
v_call: TRBV4-3
clone_size: -
cdr3_nt: TGCGCCAGCAGCCAAGATTGGGACTATTCCTACAATGAGCAGTTCTTC
cdr3_aa: CASSQDWDYSYNEQFF

d_call: -
j_call: TRBJ2-3
v_call: TRBV27
clone_size: -
cdr3_nt: TGTGCCAGCAGTTTATATAGGACCACAGATACGCAGTATTTT
cdr3_aa: CASSLYRTTDTQYF

d_call: -
j_call: TRBJ2-3
v_call: TRBV27
clone_size: -
cdr3_nt: TGTGCCAGCAGTTTATCACCCCGGCGTAGTGGCACGGGGACAGATACGCAGTATTTT
cdr3_aa: CASSLSPRRSGTGTDTQYF

d_call: -
j_call: TRBJ1-2
v_call: TRBV28
clone_size: -
cdr3_nt: TGTGCCAGCAGTATCAGCGTTGGGTTGGGCTACACCTTC
cdr3_aa: CASSISVGLGYTF

d_call: -
j_call: TRBJ2-6
v_call: TRBV6-1
clone_size: once
cdr3_nt: TGTGCCAGCAGTGAGTCTCCAGTCTCTGGGGCCAACGTCCTGACTTTC
cdr3_aa: CASSESPVSGANVLTF

d_call: TRBD2
j_call: TRBJ2-1
v_call: TRBV18
clone_size: once
cdr3_nt: TGTGCCAGCTCACCCCTAGCGGGAGGGCTTTCCTACAATGAGCAGTTCTTC
cdr3_aa: CASSPLAGGLSYNEQFF

d_call: TRBD1
j_call: TRBJ1-1
v_call: TRBV5-1
clone_size: -
cdr3_nt: TGCGCCAGCAGCTTGAGGCAGGGGGTTCAAGCTTTCTTT
cdr3_aa: CASSLRQGVQAFF

d_call: TRBD1
j_call: TRBJ2-5
v_call: TRBV7-9
clone_size: -
cdr3_nt: TGTGCCAGCAGCCGAATCGGACAGGGTCAAGAGACCCAGTACTTC
cdr3_aa: CASSRIGQGQETQYF

d_call: -
j_call: TRBJ2-2
v_call: TRBV18
clone_size: -
cdr3_nt: TGTGCCAGCTCACCAGGATCCAGTCGGGGCACCGGGGAGCTGTTTTTT
cdr3_aa: CASSPGSSRGTGELFF

d_call: TRBD1
j_call: TRBJ2-5
v_call: TRBV9
clone_size: -
cdr3_nt: TGTGCCAGCAGCGCCACCGACAGGGGCCAAGAGACCCAGTACTTC
cdr3_aa: CASSATDRGQETQYF

d_call: -
j_call: TRBJ1-5
v_call: TRBV28
clone_size: -
cdr3_nt: TGTGCCAGCAGTCAAGGAGATCAGCCCCAGCATTTT
cdr3_aa: CASSQGDQPQHF

d_call: TRBD1
j_call: TRBJ1-3
v_call: TRBV9
clone_size: -
cdr3_nt: TGTGCCAGCAGCCCATTCGGGACAGGGGTAGGAGGAAACACCATATATTTT
cdr3_aa: CASSPFGTGVGGNTIYF

d_call: -
j_call: TRBJ1-5
v_call: TRBV5-1
clone_size: -
cdr3_nt: TGCGCCAGCAGCCCCGGGCCCGTGGATCAGCCCCAGCATTTT
cdr3_aa: CASSPGPVDQPQHF

d_call: -
j_call: TRBJ1-3
v_call: TRBV10-3
clone_size: few
cdr3_nt: TGTGCCATCAGGGACAGCTCTGGAAACACCATATATTTT
cdr3_aa: CAIRDSSGNTIYF

d_call: TRBD1
j_call: TRBJ1-5
v_call: TRBV27
clone_size: -
cdr3_nt: TGTGCCAGCAGTTCTTACCGGGGGACAGGGGTACAGCCCCAGCATTTT
cdr3_aa: CASSSYRGTGVQPQHF

d_call: -
j_call: TRBJ1-5
v_call: TRBV27
clone_size: -
cdr3_nt: TGTGCCAGCAGACCTCGACAACCTTCGAATCAGCCCCAGCATTTT
cdr3_aa: CASRPRQPSNQPQHF

d_call: -
j_call: TRBJ2-5
v_call: TRBV18
clone_size: -
cdr3_nt: TGTGCCAGCTCACGGAAAGAGTCGACAGAGACCCAGTACTTC
cdr3_aa: CASSRKESTETQYF

d_call: -
j_call: TRBJ2-7
v_call: TRBV6-1
clone_size: once
cdr3_nt: TGTGCCAGCAGTGAAGACATTCCGGCAGGAACAGGGAAGGGTTGGGGGGTAAGCTCCTACGAGCAGTACTTC
cdr3_aa: CASSEDIPAGTGKGWGVSSYEQYF

d_call: -
j_call: TRBJ1-1
v_call: TRBV6-5
clone_size: -
cdr3_nt: TGTGCCAGCAGTTATAGGGGCAGCACAAACACTGAAGCTTTCTTT
cdr3_aa: CASSYRGSTNTEAFF

d_call: TRBD2
j_call: TRBJ2-1
v_call: TRBV7-6
clone_size: once
cdr3_nt: TGTGCCAGCAGCGTACTAGCGGGAGCTTATAATGAGCAGTTCTTC
cdr3_aa: CASSVLAGAYNEQFF

d_call: -
j_call: TRBJ2-5
v_call: TRBV5-1
clone_size: -
cdr3_nt: TGCGCCAGCAGCTTGAGGGTCAGCCAAGAGACCCAGTACTTC
cdr3_aa: CASSLRVSQETQYF

d_call: -
j_call: TRBJ1-2
v_call: TRBV19
clone_size: -
cdr3_nt: TGTGCCAGTAGTATGACGGTATCCGATGGCTACACCTTC
cdr3_aa: CASSMTVSDGYTF

d_call: -
j_call: TRBJ1-2
v_call: TRBV6-5
clone_size: -
cdr3_nt: TGTGCCAGCAGTTACGCAATTAACTATGGCTACACCTTC
cdr3_aa: CASSYAINYGYTF

d_call: -
j_call: TRBJ2-7
v_call: TRBV5-4
clone_size: -
cdr3_nt: TGTGCCAGCAGTTATGCGGGGAAGCGGAGCTCCTACGAGCAGTACTTC
cdr3_aa: CASSYAGKRSSYEQYF

d_call: -
j_call: TRBJ1-3
v_call: TRBV15
clone_size: -
cdr3_nt: TGTGCCACCAGCAGGTGGGGGGGGAAAAGCTCTGGAAACACCATATATTTT
cdr3_aa: CATSRWGGKSSGNTIYF

d_call: -
j_call: TRBJ1-3
v_call: TRBV6-5
clone_size: -
cdr3_nt: TGTGCCAGCAGTTACTTCCAGGGGGGAAACACCATATATTTT
cdr3_aa: CASSYFQGGNTIYF

d_call: TRBD1
j_call: TRBJ2-7
v_call: TRBV7-8
clone_size: -
cdr3_nt: TGTGCCAGCAACGAGGGACAGGGGACCTACGAGCAGTACTTC
cdr3_aa: CASNEGQGTYEQYF

d_call: TRBD1
j_call: TRBJ2-1
v_call: TRBV4-1
clone_size: -
cdr3_nt: TGCGCCAGCAGCCAGACACACAGGGGCCAGTCCCACTCCTACAATGAGCAGTTCTTC
cdr3_aa: CASSQTHRGQSHSYNEQFF

d_call: TRBD1
j_call: TRBJ2-7
v_call: TRBV5-1
clone_size: -
cdr3_nt: TGCGCCAGCAGGAGAGCCCCGGGACAGGGTGTTTACGAGCAGTACTTC
cdr3_aa: CASRRAPGQGVYEQYF

d_call: TRBD1
j_call: TRBJ2-7
v_call: TRBV5-1
clone_size: -
cdr3_nt: TGCGCCAGCAGCCGACAGGGGGTGGCTGACGAGCAGTACTTC
cdr3_aa: CASSRQGVADEQYF

d_call: -
j_call: TRBJ2-3
v_call: TRBV11-2
clone_size: -
cdr3_nt: TGTGCCAGCAGCGCACGGGTCTTCACAGATACGCAGTATTTT
cdr3_aa: CASSARVFTDTQYF

d_call: TRBD1
j_call: TRBJ1-4
v_call: TRBV27
clone_size: -
cdr3_nt: TGTGCCAGCAGCACGACAGGGGGATATGAAAAACTGTTTTTT
cdr3_aa: CASSTTGGYEKLFF

d_call: -
j_call: TRBJ1-2
v_call: TRBV7-2
clone_size: -
cdr3_nt: TGTGCCAGCAGCCCGCCCAGTCCTAACTATGGCTACACCTTC
cdr3_aa: CASSPPSPNYGYTF

d_call: TRBD2
j_call: TRBJ2-1
v_call: TRBV11-2
clone_size: -
cdr3_nt: TGTGCCAGCAGCTTGGGACTAGCGGGAGTAGGTGAGCAGTTCTTC
cdr3_aa: CASSLGLAGVGEQFF

d_call: TRBD2
j_call: TRBJ2-7
v_call: TRBV7-2
clone_size: -
cdr3_nt: TGTGCCAGCAGCTTACGGACTAGCGGGAATTACGAGCAGTACTTC
cdr3_aa: CASSLRTSGNYEQYF

d_call: TRBD2
j_call: TRBJ2-1
v_call: TRBV6-5
clone_size: -
cdr3_nt: TGTGCCAGCAGTTATTTGACTAGCCATGAGCAGTTCTTC
cdr3_aa: CASSYLTSHEQFF

d_call: -
j_call: TRBJ1-1
v_call: TRBV27
clone_size: -
cdr3_nt: TGTGCCAGCAAACCTCCCGGGACCCCAGCGCGAGCTTTCTTT
cdr3_aa: CASKPPGTPARAFF

d_call: TRBD1
j_call: TRBJ2-5
v_call: TRBV2
clone_size: -
cdr3_nt: TGTGCCAGCAGACTGGACAGGGAAGGGTGGGAGACCCAGTACTTC
cdr3_aa: CASRLDREGWETQYF

d_call: -
j_call: TRBJ2-1
v_call: TRBV7-9
clone_size: -
cdr3_nt: TGTGCCAGCAGCCCCCCGACTCTCCCCTACAATGAGCAGTTCTTC
cdr3_aa: CASSPPTLPYNEQFF

d_call: TRBD2
j_call: TRBJ2-1
v_call: TRBV9
clone_size: -
cdr3_nt: TGTGCCAGCAGCCTCCGACTAGCGGGAAACAATGAGCAGTTCTTC
cdr3_aa: CASSLRLAGNNEQFF

d_call: -
j_call: TRBJ2-3
v_call: TRBV5-1
clone_size: once
cdr3_nt: TGCGCCAGCAGCTTTGGGTCCCTTTCATCTAGCACAGATACGCAGTATTTT
cdr3_aa: CASSFGSLSSSTDTQYF

d_call: -
j_call: TRBJ1-2
v_call: TRBV2
clone_size: -
cdr3_nt: TGTGCCAGCAGTGAACGGGTGGACCTCTTTAGGTGGGGCTACACCTTC
cdr3_aa: CASSERVDLFRWGYTF

d_call: TRBD1
j_call: TRBJ2-7
v_call: TRBV27
clone_size: -
cdr3_nt: TGTGCCAGCAGTTTCCGAGCTCGACAGGGCCACGAGCAGTACTTC
cdr3_aa: CASSFRARQGHEQYF

d_call: TRBD2
j_call: TRBJ2-7
v_call: TRBV7-2
clone_size: -
cdr3_nt: TGTGCCAGCAGCTCTCTTGGGGGGGACGAGCAGTACTTC
cdr3_aa: CASSSLGGDEQYF

d_call: -
j_call: TRBJ1-1
v_call: TRBV5-1
clone_size: -
cdr3_nt: TGCGCCAGCAGCGCCTCCTCGGACAGCTCTTGGGCATGGGTGAACACTGAAGCTTTCTTT
cdr3_aa: CASSASSDSSWAWVNTEAFF

d_call: -
j_call: TRBJ1-4
v_call: TRBV5-1
clone_size: -
cdr3_nt: TGCGCCAGCAGCTTGTTGGGGGGATATAATGAAAAACTGTTTTTT
cdr3_aa: CASSLLGGYNEKLFF

d_call: TRBD1
j_call: TRBJ2-1
v_call: TRBV6-4
clone_size: once
cdr3_nt: TGTGCCAGCAGTGAGGACAGGCTTGGCAATGAGCAGTTCTTC
cdr3_aa: CASSEDRLGNEQFF

d_call: TRBD2
j_call: TRBJ2-3
v_call: TRBV10-3
clone_size: -
cdr3_nt: TGTGCCATCAGGTCGACTAGCGGGAGGATCACAGATACGCAGTATTTT
cdr3_aa: CAIRSTSGRITDTQYF

d_call: TRBD2
j_call: TRBJ2-5
v_call: TRBV5-1
clone_size: -
cdr3_nt: TGCGCCAGCAGCTTGGGACTAGCTTCGCAAGAGACCCAGTACTTC
cdr3_aa: CASSLGLASQETQYF

d_call: -
j_call: TRBJ2-3
v_call: TRBV28
clone_size: few
cdr3_nt: TGTGCCAGCAGTTCCACAGATACGCAGTATTTT
cdr3_aa: CASSSTDTQYF

d_call: -
j_call: TRBJ2-3
v_call: TRBV5-1
clone_size: -
cdr3_nt: TGCGCCAGCAGCTTGGGGGCGCGTGGCGCCACAGATACGCAGTATTTT
cdr3_aa: CASSLGARGATDTQYF

d_call: -
j_call: TRBJ2-5
v_call: TRBV2
clone_size: -
cdr3_nt: TGTGCCAGCACGGGCAACGAGGGGGAGACCCAGTACTTC
cdr3_aa: CASTGNEGETQYF